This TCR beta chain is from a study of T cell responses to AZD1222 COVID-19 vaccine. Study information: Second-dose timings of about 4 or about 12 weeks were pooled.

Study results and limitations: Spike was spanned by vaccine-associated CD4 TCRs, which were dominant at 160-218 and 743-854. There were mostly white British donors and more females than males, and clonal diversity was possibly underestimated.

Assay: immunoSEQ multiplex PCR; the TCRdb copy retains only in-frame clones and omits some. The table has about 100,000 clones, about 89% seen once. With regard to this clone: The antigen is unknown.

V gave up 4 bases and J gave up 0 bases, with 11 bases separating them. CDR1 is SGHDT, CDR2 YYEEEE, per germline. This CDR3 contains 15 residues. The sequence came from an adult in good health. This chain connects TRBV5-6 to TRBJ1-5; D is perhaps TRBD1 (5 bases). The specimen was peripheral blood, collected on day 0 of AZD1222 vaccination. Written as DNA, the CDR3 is TGTGCCAGCAGCATGGGGGGGTATAGCAATCAGCCCCAGCATTTT. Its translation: CASSMGGYSNQPQHF.